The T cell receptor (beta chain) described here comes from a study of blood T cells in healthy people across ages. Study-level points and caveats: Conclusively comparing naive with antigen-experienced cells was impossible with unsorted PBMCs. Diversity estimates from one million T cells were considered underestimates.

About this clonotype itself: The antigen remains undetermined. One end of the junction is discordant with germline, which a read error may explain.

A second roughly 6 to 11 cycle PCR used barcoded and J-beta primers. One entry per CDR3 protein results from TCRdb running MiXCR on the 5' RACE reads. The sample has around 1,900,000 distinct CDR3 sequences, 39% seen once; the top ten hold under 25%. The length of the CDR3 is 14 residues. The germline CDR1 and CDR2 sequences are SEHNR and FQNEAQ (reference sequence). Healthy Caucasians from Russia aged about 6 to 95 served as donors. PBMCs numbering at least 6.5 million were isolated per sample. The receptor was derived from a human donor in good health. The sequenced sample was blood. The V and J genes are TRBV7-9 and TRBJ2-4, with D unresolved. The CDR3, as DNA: TGTGCCAACAGCTTTATTGAAAATGGCTACGAGCGGTACTTC. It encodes CANSFIENGYERYF.